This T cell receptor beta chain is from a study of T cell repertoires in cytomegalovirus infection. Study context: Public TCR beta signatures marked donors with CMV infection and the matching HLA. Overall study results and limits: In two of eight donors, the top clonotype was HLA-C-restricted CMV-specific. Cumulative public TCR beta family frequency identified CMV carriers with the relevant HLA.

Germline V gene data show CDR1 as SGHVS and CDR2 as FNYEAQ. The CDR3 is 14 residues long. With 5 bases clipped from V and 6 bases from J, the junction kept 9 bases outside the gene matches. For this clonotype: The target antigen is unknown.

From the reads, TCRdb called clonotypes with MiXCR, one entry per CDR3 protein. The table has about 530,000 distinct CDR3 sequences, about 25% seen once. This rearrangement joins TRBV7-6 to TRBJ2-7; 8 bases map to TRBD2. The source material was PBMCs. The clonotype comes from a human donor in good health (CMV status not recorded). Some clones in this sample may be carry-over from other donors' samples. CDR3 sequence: CASSIGGGRGEQYF. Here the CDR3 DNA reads TGTGCCAGCAGCATCGGGGGGGGGCGCGGCGAGCAGTACTTC.